These 11 T cell receptor beta chains originate from one sample sequenced in a study of cytomegalovirus exposure and HLA in healthy donors. Profiling relied on immunoSEQ multiplex PCR, and the TCRdb table lists in-frame clones only, not all of them. The sample carries more than 300,000 clones, roughly 88% recorded once. Sequencing used PBMCs. Receptors originate from a young woman in good health and CMV-seronegative.

The sample holds one count of this clone. At the DNA level, this CDR3 is encoded by other sequences in the same sample as well. The rearrangement links TRBV4-1 to TRBJ2-7; 11 bases map to TRBD2. The CDR3 extends over 15 amino acids. The germline V gene encodes CDR1 MGHRA and CDR2 YSYEKL. J gave up 2 bases and V 4 bases, and 4 bases lay outside the gene matches. The CDR3: CASSPILAGAYEQYF. Here the CDR3 DNA reads TGCGCCAGCAGCCCCATACTAGCGGGGGCCTACGAGCAGTACTTC.

The chain links TRBV5-1 to TRBJ1-1; TRBD1 matches at 7 bases. Germline V gives CDR1 SGHRS, CDR2 YFSETQ. This CDR3 is built from 15 residues. After removal of 4 bases from V and 4 bases from J, the junction contained 10 bases not matched to a gene. CDR3 residues: CASSIDRERSTEAFF. CDR3 bases: TGCGCCAGCAGCATTGACAGGGAAAGAAGCACTGAAGCTTTCTTT.

The CDR3 loop is CASSPGQPGNQPQHF. Written as DNA, the CDR3 is TGTGCCAGCAGCCCTGGACAGCCAGGCAATCAGCCCCAGCATTTT. The chain recombines TRBV7-9 with TRBJ1-5; the D gene is possibly TRBD1 (6 bases). The germline V and J ends were trimmed by 5 bases and 2 bases, with 13 bases remaining between them. Germline CDR1 is SEHNR and CDR2 is FQNEAQ (reference sequence). CDR3 length: 15 residues.

This chain uses TRBV15 with TRBJ2-7; D possibly corresponds to TRBD1 (5 bases). The CDR3 runs to 14 residues. Per germline, CDR1 LNHNV and CDR2 YYDKDF (reference sequence). The V end lost 0 bases, the J end lost 7 bases, and 13 bases lay between the germline ends. The DNA of the CDR3 is TGTGCCACCAGCAGAGATCGGCAGGGAAATGAGCAGTACTTC. It encodes CATSRDRQGNEQYF.

CDR3 sequence (DNA): TGTGCCAGCAGCCCGACGGACAGGGGGTCATTGGGGCAGTACTTC. It encodes CASSPTDRGSLGQYF. The chain carries TRBV7-8 and TRBJ2-7; 10 nucleotides align to TRBD1. Unmatched junction bases numbered 13, after V lost 5 bases and J lost 9 bases. Germline V gene sequence: CDR1 SGHVS, CDR2 FQNEAQ. CDR3 length: 15 residues.

V and J are TRBV4-2 and TRBJ2-7; the D gene is possibly TRBD2 (6 bases). CDR3 length equals 14 residues. The germline CDR1 and CDR2 sequences are LGHNA and YNFKEQ. Deletions cut 2 bases from V and 3 bases from J, with 11 bases between. In DNA form, the CDR3 reads TGTGCCAGCAGCCAATTGGGGGACTTCTACGAGCAGTACTTC. This codes for CASSQLGDFYEQYF.

The V call is TRBV18, the J call TRBJ1-3; D is uncertain. Germline V gives CDR1 KGHSH, CDR2 LQKENI. Trimming cost V 3 bases and J 1 base, with 13 bases left between them. The CDR3 sequence is 16 residues long. The DNA of the CDR3 is TGTGCCAGCTCACCCCTAACCGAGCCTTCTGGAAACACCATATATTTT. It encodes CASSPLTEPSGNTIYF.

CDR3 nucleotide sequence: TGCGCCAGCAGCTTAGAGATGACCGGGGAGCTGTTTTTT. Translated: CASSLEMTGELFF. V is TRBV5-1 and J is TRBJ2-2, with unresolved D. CDR3 length: 13 residues. Germline V gene data show CDR1 as SGHRS and CDR2 as YFSETQ. V lost 2 bases and J lost 5, with 7 bases in between.

The chain links TRBV7-6 to TRBJ2-7; 14 bases agree with TRBD2. The CDR3 is 18 residues long. The V gene's germline CDR1 is SGHVS and CDR2 FNYEAQ. V trimming: 1 base; J trimming: 4 bases; junction bases outside the gene matches: 9. The CDR3 loop is CASSLGTSGRLNVYEQYF. The CDR3 DNA reads TGTGCCAGCAGCTTAGGGACTAGCGGGAGGCTTAATGTGTACGAGCAGTACTTC.

This chain uses TRBV6-5 with TRBJ2-7; 12 nucleotides match TRBD2. Losses at the gene ends were 5 bases for V and 4 bases for J; bases not matched to a gene: 6. CDR1 and CDR2 (germline): MNHEY, SVGAGI. The CDR3 is made up of 15 amino acids. CDR3 amino acids: CASSPELAGGYEQYF. CDR3 DNA sequence: TGTGCCAGCAGTCCTGAACTAGCGGGAGGATACGAGCAGTACTTC.

The chain uses TRBV5-4 and TRBJ2-7, with D possibly matching TRBD2 (6 bases). V gave up 0 bases and J gave up 5 bases, with 15 bases separating them. The CDR3 has 15 residues. Germline-derived CDR1 and CDR2 are SGHNT and YYREEE (reference sequence). The chain's CDR3 is CASSLAGGKFHEQYF. In DNA, the CDR3 is TGTGCCAGCAGCTTGGCCGGCGGGAAATTCCACGAGCAGTACTTC.